This T cell receptor (beta chain) comes out of a study of early T cells in non-severe SARS-CoV-2 infection. TCRdb reanalysed the 5' RACE reads using MiXCR and keeps one entry per CDR3 protein. The data show about 48,000 distinct CDR3 sequences, roughly 6.1% seen once. The CDR3 runs 16 residues. CDR1 is SGHTA, CDR2 FQGNSA, per germline. V was clipped by 1 base and J by 6 bases, with 16 bases between them. This chain links TRBV7-2 with TRBJ2-1, with D possibly matching TRBD1 (5 bases). This receptor was identified in an adult who was a healthcare worker with PCR-confirmed SARS-CoV-2 infection or an uninfected control (not recorded which). The specimen was whole blood, collected at baseline. The CDR3, as DNA: TGTGCCAGCAGCTTAGGGGGTGGGGCCAGGGTCAATGAGCAGTTCTTC. Its protein product is CASSLGGGARVNEQFF.